The 25 T cell receptor beta chains below all came from one sample that was sequenced in a study of T-cell reconstitution after alpha-beta-depleted transplantation in children. Unique molecular identifiers were built into the TCRbeta library. TCRdb passed the PCR reads through MiXCR, listing each CDR3 protein once. Altogether about 500,000 distinct CDR3 sequences are present, 9.5% to 12% being singletons, with the ten largest covering 14%. This specimen was PBMCs, mostly from graft donor cells, taken 180 days after TCRalphabeta/CD19-depleted stem cell transplant. These receptors all stem from a female patient aged 2 to 10 who had a stem cell transplant for aplastic anemia, so the T cells may come from the graft donor.

Comments on this clonotype: Mismatch with germline at one junction end may stem from a read error. The chain is built from TRBV20-1 and TRBJ2-1; 9 positions match TRBD2. Germline values: CDR1 DFQATT, CDR2 SNEGSKA (reference sequence). CDR3 length equals 17 residues. In nucleotides, the CDR3 is TGCTGTGCTACCGAAGTAAGACTAGCGGCTTCCTACAATGAGCAGTTCTTC. Its protein product is CCATEVRLAASYNEQFF.

The chain combines TRBV2 with TRBJ1-2; tentative D call: TRBD1 (6 bases). Germline CDR1 and CDR2: SNHLY and FYNNEI. This CDR3 region has 15 residues. Deletions cut 6 bases from V and 8 bases from J, with 22 bases between. The CDR3 is CASRKGDGLIKGYTF. As DNA, the CDR3 is TGTGCCAGCAGGAAGGGGGACGGCCTGATTAAGGGCTACACCTTC.

The sample holds a few counts of this clonotype. V gene TRBV14 combines with J gene TRBJ1-2; TRBD1 matches at 11 bases. The CDR3 totals 16 residues. From germline, CDR1 is SGHDN and CDR2 FVKESK. Trimming at V came to 1 base and at J to 4 bases, leaving 5 bases not matched to a gene. Here the CDR3 DNA reads TGTGCCAGCAGCCAAGCCGGACAGGGGGCGGCCTATGGCTACACCTTC. It encodes CASSQAGQGAAYGYTF.

This clonotype has a count of ten or more. The rearrangement links TRBV5-1 to TRBJ2-1; D unclear. CDR1 and CDR2 (germline): SGHRS, YFSETQ. V was shortened by 5 bases and J by 0 bases, with 12 bases between the two germline ends. This CDR3 has 15 residues. The CDR3 sequence: CASRSHNLSYNEQFF. The CDR3, as DNA: TGCGCCAGCAGAAGCCACAACCTCTCCTACAATGAGCAGTTCTTC. The full variable domain, rest sourced from reference TRBV5-1 and TRBJ2-1, is KAGVTQTPRYLIKTRGQQVTLSCSPISGHRSVSWYQQTPGQGLQFLFEYFSETQRNKGNFPGRFSGRQFSNSRSEMNVSTLELGDSALYLCASRSHNLSYNEQFFGPGTRLTVL.

The chain links TRBV28 to TRBJ1-6; tentatively, D is TRBD1 (5 bases). V lost 5 bases and J lost 6, with 8 bases in between. Germline V CDR1 and CDR2: MDHEN, SYDVKM. CDR3 length equals 13 residues. The CDR3: CASSETANSPLHF. Written as DNA, the CDR3 is TGTGCCAGCAGTGAGACAGCTAATTCACCCCTCCACTTT. Variable domain in full (rest from reference TRBV28 and TRBJ1-6): DVKVTQSSRYLVKRTGEKVFLECVQDMDHENMFWYRQDPGLGLRLIYFSYDVKMKEKGDIPEGYSVSREKKERFSLILESASTNQTSMYLCASSETANSPLHFGNGTRLTVT.

The chain has TRBV5-1 and TRBJ2-1; TRBD2 aligns across 8 bases. The CDR3 has 15 residues. CDR1 is SGHRS, CDR2 YFSETQ, per germline. With 1 base clipped from V and 4 bases from J, the junction kept 4 bases outside the gene matches. The CDR3 loop reads CASSLHTSGYNEQFF. For the CDR3, the DNA is TGCGCCAGCAGCTTGCACACTAGCGGTTACAATGAGCAGTTCTTC.

This clonotype was recorded a few times. The CDR3 DNA sequence: TGTGCCAGCAGCTTTGCAACCGAGGGGGCCACCGGGGAGCTGTTTTTT. Translating gives CASSFATEGATGELFF. The rearrangement joins TRBV9 to TRBJ2-2, with 7 bases identical to TRBD1. This CDR3 is 16 amino acids long. V gave up 4 bases and J gave up 4 bases; unmatched junction bases: 10. Germline V gene sequence: CDR1 SGDLS, CDR2 YYNGEE.

The sample holds a few counts of this clonotype. The chain carries TRBV4-3 and TRBJ1-2; no reliable D call. Germline loops: CDR1 LGHNA, CDR2 YSLEER. The CDR3 has 16 amino acids. Trimming left V 0 bases short and J 6 bases short, with 17 bases between. CDR3 protein: CASSQDVRRGWDGYTF. The CDR3 bases are TGCGCCAGCAGCCAAGATGTTCGAAGAGGGTGGGATGGCTACACCTTC.

The chain combines TRBV4-3 with TRBJ1-1; D is unclear. Trimming took 0 bases from V and 5 from J, leaving 16 bases between them. The CDR3 is 16 amino acids. In germline, CDR1 is LGHNA, CDR2 YSLEER. The CDR3 region is CASSQDGVGLVTEAFF. CDR3 nucleotides: TGCGCCAGCAGCCAAGATGGAGTAGGGTTGGTTACTGAAGCTTTCTTT.

This clonotype has a handful of counts. This rearrangement joins TRBV27 to TRBJ1-1, with 7 positions matching TRBD1. With V trimmed by 3 bases and J by 3 bases, 7 bases remained unmatched. There are 15 residues in the CDR3. From germline, CDR1 is MNHEY and CDR2 SMNVEV (reference sequence). The CDR3 DNA reads TGTGCCAGCAGTTTTAAAGGGGGCGCGTACACTGAAGCTTTCTTT. This translates into CASSFKGGAYTEAFF.

This clonotype was picked up many times. The CDR3 DNA sequence: TGTGCCAGCAGCTTAAACTCCTACGAGCAGTACTTC. Translating gives CASSLNSYEQYF. The chain is built from TRBV3-1 and TRBJ2-7, with no clear D. Trimming took off 5 bases at V and 0 bases at J, with 5 bases between the two ends. This CDR3 spans 12 amino acids. The V gene's germline CDR1 is LGHDT and CDR2 YNNKEL (reference sequence).

This clonotype was observed a handful of times. The V gene is TRBV4-1, the J gene TRBJ2-1; possibly TRBD1 for D (5 bases). In germline, CDR1 is MGHRA, CDR2 YSYEKL. The CDR3 runs 17 residues. The V end was cut by 0 bases, the J end by 2 bases, with 14 bases between. The CDR3 nucleotides are TGCGCCAGCAGCCAAGACCCCTTCCCAGGGCCCTACAATGAGCAGTTCTTC. It specifies CASSQDPFPGPYNEQFF.

The V and J genes are TRBV5-1 and TRBJ1-1; TRBD1 matches at 9 bases. Germline lookup yields CDR1 SGHRS and CDR2 YFSETQ. Losses at the gene ends were 4 bases for V and 9 bases for J; bases not matched to a gene: 16. The CDR3 spans 16 residues. The CDR3 is CASSPGQGPGWFKAFF. The CDR3 region has the DNA TGCGCCAGCAGCCCCGGACAGGGGCCGGGGTGGTTTAAAGCTTTCTTT.

In its sample, this clonotype was seen a few times. The V and J genes are TRBV12-3 or TRBV12-4 and TRBJ1-1; 7 bases agree with TRBD1. This CDR3 has 14 amino acids. Trimming cost V 6 bases and J 0 bases; bases outside gene matches: 4. CDR3 residues: CASREQGLNTEAFF. CDR3 sequence (DNA): TGTGCCAGCAGGGAACAGGGGTTGAACACTGAAGCTTTCTTT.

V gene TRBV2 combines with J gene TRBJ2-7, with 13 nucleotides matching TRBD2. The germline CDR1 and CDR2 sequences are SNHLY and FYNNEI. CDR3 length equals 15 residues. Trimming cost V 6 bases and J 4 bases; bases outside gene matches: 6. This chain's CDR3 is CASRETSGRMYEQYF. In nucleotides, the CDR3 is TGTGCCAGCAGGGAGACTAGCGGGAGGATGTACGAGCAGTACTTC.

This clonotype was counted a few times. The chain couples TRBV7-6 to TRBJ2-7; 9 nucleotides align to TRBD2. This CDR3 has 15 residues. In germline, CDR1 is SGHVS, CDR2 FNYEAQ. Trimming at V came to 5 bases and at J to 3 bases, leaving 8 bases not matched to a gene. CDR3 bases: TGTGCCAGCAGCCCCCCAGCGGGAGGTCGCTACGAGCAGTACTTC. Translating gives CASSPPAGGRYEQYF.

This clonotype was counted a few times. This chain connects TRBV5-1 to TRBJ1-2; TRBD1 agrees at 9 bases. This CDR3 contains 15 residues. CDR1 SGHRS and CDR2 YFSETQ come from the germline V gene. V lost 0 bases to trimming and J lost 4 bases; unmatched junction nucleotides: 4. CDR3 amino acids: CASSLDTGGVYGYTF. The CDR3 coding sequence is TGCGCCAGCAGCTTGGATACAGGGGGCGTCTATGGCTACACCTTC.

This clonotype was counted many times. The chain uses TRBV20-1 and TRBJ2-2, with 11 bases identical to TRBD2. The CDR3 is made up of 16 amino acids. Trimming removed 3 bases from V and 5 bases from J; junction bases left unmatched: 8. CDR1 is DFQATT, CDR2 SNEGSKA, per germline (reference sequence). The CDR3 region has the DNA TGCAGTGCTAGCTCTACTAGCGGGAGTTATACCGGGGAGCTGTTTTTT. Translating it yields CSASSTSGSYTGELFF.

The chain combines TRBV20-1 with TRBJ2-2; D possibly corresponds to TRBD1 (5 bases). This CDR3 contains 15 residues. Germline V gene data show CDR1 as DFQATT and CDR2 as SNEGSKA (reference sequence). Trimming took off 6 bases at V and 2 bases at J, with 16 bases between the two ends. In DNA form, the CDR3 reads TGCAGTGCCCCCCACTGGGGCCTCAACACCGGGGAGCTGTTTTTT. Encoded protein: CSAPHWGLNTGELFF.

This clonotype was counted only a few times. The chain couples TRBV29-1 to TRBJ1-3, with D tentatively TRBD1 (5 bases). Deletions cut 0 bases from V and 2 bases from J, with 14 bases between. Germline values: CDR1 SQVTM, CDR2 ANQGSEA. CDR3 length: 16 residues. The CDR3 sequence: CSVEEGVGPAGNTIYF. The CDR3 bases are TGCAGCGTTGAAGAGGGGGTGGGTCCCGCTGGAAACACCATATATTTT.

This clonotype has a count of ten or more. V is TRBV6-5 and J is TRBJ2-1; 9 bases are a match to TRBD2. Looked up from germline, CDR1 is MNHEY and CDR2 is SVGAGI. Trimming removed 0 bases from V and 5 bases from J; junction bases left unmatched: 14. The CDR3 loop spans 19 amino acids. CDR3 DNA: TGTGCCAGCAGTTACTCGGTCATAGGCGGGAGGGGAATTAACAATGAGCAGTTCTTC. This gives the protein CASSYSVIGGRGINNEQFF.

The J gene is TRBJ2-3, the V gene TRBV10-3, with 11 bases identical to TRBD2. The trim removed 6 bases at V and 4 bases at J, leaving 18 bases unmatched. The CDR3 is 19 residues long. Germline V gives CDR1 ENHRY, CDR2 SYGVKD. This CDR3 is CAISRLAGRSISAPDTQYF. CDR3 coding DNA: TGTGCCATCAGCCGACTAGCGGGGCGTTCCATCTCGGCTCCAGATACGCAGTATTTT.

V gene TRBV5-1 combines with J gene TRBJ2-2, with D perhaps TRBD1 (6 bases). CDR1 and CDR2 (germline): SGHRS, YFSETQ. The CDR3 consists of 16 residues. Deletions cut 2 bases from V and 2 bases from J, with 13 bases between. The CDR3 nucleotides read TGCGCCAGCAGCTTCGCGTGGACAGACAACACCGGGGAGCTGTTTTTT. This encodes CASSFAWTDNTGELFF.

The gene calls are TRBV11-2 and TRBJ2-1, with D tentatively TRBD1 (6 bases). Germline CDR1 is SGHAT and CDR2 is FQNNGV. This CDR3 region has 15 residues. Trimming took off 3 bases at V and 9 bases at J, with 18 bases between the two ends. The CDR3 DNA is TGTGCCAGCAGCTTGGCAGGGGTCGGGTGGGGTGAGCAGTTCTTC. Translating gives CASSLAGVGWGEQFF.

The chain joins TRBV25-1 to TRBJ1-3; TRBD1 matches 7 bases. Germline lookup yields CDR1 MGHDK and CDR2 SYGVNS. CDR3 length: 14 amino acids. The V and J ends lost 6 bases and 4 bases, in that order; junction bases with no gene match: 6. CDR3 nucleotides: TGTGCCAGCAGAAGGACAGGTCCGGGAAACACCATATATTTT. It is translated as CASRRTGPGNTIYF. Together with reference TRBV25-1 and TRBJ1-3, the CDR3 gives the full variable domain: EADIYQTPRYLVIGTGKKITLECSQTMGHDKMYWYQQDPGMELHLIHYSYGVNSTEKGDLSSESTVSRIRTEHFPLTLESARPSHTSQYLCASRRTGPGNTIYFGEGSWLTVV.